This TCR beta chain emerged from a study of sequential checkpoint blockade in melanoma (dated by TCRdb to between 2019 and 2020). With respect to the entire study: Using 1:1 randomization, the trial assigned patients either to first-line nivolumab followed by ipilimumab (arm A) or to ipilimumab followed by nivolumab (arm B). Maintenance nivolumab was given following each of the two trial sequences. DNA from roughly 83 melanoma tumor samples collected before treatment underwent TCRbeta immunosequencing. Matched tumor biopsies were taken from twenty-two patients before treatment and at week 13, after single-agent nivolumab (arm A) or ipilimumab (arm B). Around three quarters of the matched pre- and post-treatment tumor biopsy pairs came from the same lesion.

Trimmed from V: 1 base; trimmed from J: 2 bases; junction bases lacking a gene match: 6. From the cysteine through the phenylalanine, the CDR3 covers 16 amino acids. The entry retains the CDR3 DNA only, 48 bases that are in frame from base 1. TCRbeta CDR3 regions were immunosequenced from genomic DNA with the immunoSEQ Assay. Prior to high-throughput sequencing, genomic DNA was amplified by bias-controlled multiplex PCR. The authors' analysis ran thus. To quantify the absolute abundance of each unique TCRbeta CDR3 region, the sequences were collapsed and filtered. Clonality, defined as 1 minus Pielou's evenness, was calculated using productive rearrangements only. To compute tumor T-cell fraction, TCRbeta template counts were normalized to usable DNA, with usable DNA estimated from several housekeeping genes. Clones with significantly greater frequencies in on-treatment versus baseline samples were identified using a previously published method. Entries here come from immuneACCESS through TCRdb and include only in-frame sequences with V and J called. Some clones fail to appear in such tables; in the studies checked, an unresolved V gene covers under half of the shortfall, and the cause of the remainder is unknown. The V and J calls and clone size come from that table; D and trimming were worked out from the DNA. A total of tens of thousands of clones appear in this sample, 32% of them only once. The ten top clones hold 1.6% of the sample.

In light of the paper, this sample's treatment or condition label describes: randomized to nivolumab then ipilimumab (arm A) or the reverse (arm B). None of the patients in the trial had previously been given DNA-damaging chemotherapy. Samples were obtained from patients with melanoma enrolled in CheckMate 064, a randomized, open-label phase II trial of sequential checkpoint blockade. Genomic DNA from formalin-fixed paraffin-embedded (FFPE) tissue samples was used for tumor TCR sequencing. What the authors observed across the whole study: Achieving clinical benefit was about 30 times more likely for patients whose tumor T-cell fraction and clonality increased by week 13. Larger, independent patient cohorts are needed to validate the response-prediction model that combines TCR metrics and mutation burden. Tumor T-cell fraction and clonality were correlated with PD-L1 staining and CD8+ T-cell counts, but not with mutational load. In the nivolumab-first arm (arm A), pretreatment tumor TIL clonality was associated with response (P = .04). Small sample sizes and reduced statistical power limited the analyses of tumor T-cell fraction within each arm.

Concerning this clone: Its cognate antigen has yet to be identified. Qualities for individual bases were not recorded, and no much larger clone is one base off.

The chain employs TRBV6-7 and TRBJ2-7; 9 junctional bases match TRBD2. TRBV6-7 is an open reading frame whose function is uncertain. The starting material was tumor tissue (inferred from file names), obtained from a patient given nivolumab and ipilimumab in sequence. The sequence was obtained from a human donor with melanoma. The CDR3 region has the sequence CASSYLASGVPYEQYF. The DNA sequence is TGTGCCAGCAGTTACTTGGCTAGCGGGGTTCCCTACGAGCAGTACTTC.